The TCR beta chain described here comes from a study of CD4+ T cells in melanoma. Per germline, CDR1 SGHAT and CDR2 FQNNGV. V lost 4 bases and J lost 4; bases outside the gene matches: 8. The length of the CDR3 is 15 residues. The study, taken as a whole, reports: CD8+ T cell, macrophage and B cell function reportedly correlated with neoantigen-specific CD4+ T cells. Neoantigen-specific CD4+ T cells in melanoma reportedly had diverse differentiation states.

Points on this clone: The antigen is not known.

The method was immunoSEQ multiplex PCR; TCRdb's version includes in-frame clones alone and lacks a portion of them. Among about 140,000 clones listed, roughly 91% were seen once. The sequence was collected from a human donor with melanoma. The rearrangement links TRBV11-2 to TRBJ2-5; 8 nucleotides line up with TRBD2. The DNA for the CDR3 is TGTGCCAGCAGCTCCAACGCGGGGGGTGGAGAGACCCAGTACTTC. Encoded protein: CASSSNAGGGETQYF.